Described below is a single T cell receptor (beta chain) sequence and its context. Only a few counts were recorded for this clonotype. This receptor's antigen is unknown. Within one base of it there is no much larger clone, and no base qualities were kept. Hyperthyroidism patients were newly diagnosed, with disease duration under 2 months, and aged 18 to 65 years. Patients with other autoimmune diseases, uncontrolled infections, pregnancy or lactation were excluded. Clinical symptoms, serum thyroxine, TRAb, thyroid ultrasound and orbital computed tomography were used for diagnosis. Trizol reagent was used to extract the total RNA, and its quality was then checked on an Agilent 2100 Bioanalyzer. CDR1 and CDR2 are drawn from the germline V gene (reference sequence): LNHDA, SQIVND. V trim: 3 bases; J trim: 0 bases; unmatched bases: 6. Including the terminal cysteine and phenylalanine, the CDR3 comprises 17 residues. Of all the DNA, just the CDR3 is kept, 51 bases in frame from base 1.

For repertoire sequencing, the TCR beta CDR3 regions were amplified from RNA transcripts. The first round was an RT-PCR using HTBI primers with the Qiagen OneStep RT-PCR kit, and this first round was followed by a second-round multiplex PCR, then size selection and purification. Sequencing of the libraries was carried out on an Illumina HiSeq2000 in paired-end mode with 100 bp reads. Processing in the source paper ran as follows. SOAPnuke was used to process the reads, throwing out any read that had adapters, had uncalled bases, had a mean Phred below 15, or lacked an exact constant-primer or identifier match. High-quality paired reads were merged with COPE v1.2.5. Unique nucleotide sequences were defined as clonotypes and aligned to IMGT TRB V, D and J references using MiTCR v1.1. The analysis was limited to V-J combinations with a frequency above 0.0001, which together covered approximately 99% of repertoires. For each V-J combination, a TCR clonal expansion and chaos score was defined as F50 clonal expansion divided by the chaos observed in the TCRdist matrix. Welch's t-statistics and random forest were used to reduce the features to 10 to 15 V-J combinations, which were then used as input to a naive Bayes classifier. Thyroid-blood repertoire similarity was quantified with the Morisita-Horn index. The public reads were reanalyzed by TCRdb: fastp trimming at Q25, MiXCR alignment, in-frame beta chains only. Rows merge per CDR3 protein into single entries with the most common DNA and genes. It is TCRdb's table, rather than the study itself, that gives the V and J calls and clone size. The sample includes approximately 1.2 million distinct CDR3 sequences, with about two fifths observed a single time. The ten largest clonotypes hold 11% of the sample.

The data belong to a study of Graves' ophthalmopathy and Graves' hyperthyroidism listed by TCRdb under 2018. Study-level background: Hyperthyroidism was considered stable if no progression to ophthalmopathy occurred within 18 months of follow-up. The study used TCR beta repertoire signatures to distinguish Graves' ophthalmopathy from Graves' hyperthyroidism and to predict progression to ophthalmopathy. In total, 135 blood samples were TCR-sequenced: under 45 ophthalmopathy, some 72 hyperthyroidism and about 17 hyperthyroidism-to-ophthalmopathy patients. A discovery set of 100 patients (around 40 ophthalmopathy, about 59 stable hyperthyroidism) was enrolled to explore V-J signatures distinguishing ophthalmopathy from hyperthyroidism. An independent validation cohort was composed of roughly 19 hyperthyroidism patients and some 16 patients who later progressed from hyperthyroidism to ophthalmopathy. T-cell repertoires of thyroid tissue and blood were compared in over five hyperthyroidism patients. Following sample collection, hyperthyroidism patients were given methimazole at a starting dose of 30 mg daily, and ophthalmopathy patients were given high-dose intravenous methylprednisolone.

The full study reports these points: Most expanded thyroid clonotypes with frequency above 0.001 were also detected in blood, suggesting blood repertoires may reflect the thyroid immune response. In validation, the model predicted ophthalmopathy progression with less than 71% sensitivity and approximately 78% specificity; eleven to twelve predicted patients were CT-confirmed with GO in a median of 6.5 months. No statistical method was used to set the sample size in advance, and the investigators knew which group each participant was assigned to. Ophthalmopathy was separated from stable hyperthyroidism by the 13-signature model with around 89% sensitivity and 81.08% specificity in cross-validation and with 80%/75% in the test set.

Source material: peripheral blood or thyroid tissue (not recorded which). The sequence joins TRBV19 to TRBJ2-5, and TRBD2 aligns with 11 junction nucleotides. The clonotype comes from an adult man with Graves' hyperthyroidism. This receptor carries the CDR3 CASSIFPGLADQETQYF. Here is the DNA: TGTGCCAGTAGTATTTTCCCGGGACTAGCGGACCAAGAGACCCAGTACTTC.